The sample holds a few counts of the clone carrying this T cell receptor (beta chain). The data were taken from a study of response to subunit inactivated influenza vaccine. Via MiXCR, TCRdb re-called the RT-PCR reads, giving one row per CDR3 protein. The table includes roughly 160,000 distinct CDR3 sequences, approximately 11% detected once. The CDR3 is 15 residues long. The V end lost 3 bases, the J end lost 4 bases, and 13 bases lay between the germline ends. Sequenced material: non-naive T cells sorted from PBMCs, taken 35 to 45 days after vaccination. The rearrangement uses TRBV12-3 or TRBV12-4 and TRBJ2-1; the D gene is possibly TRBD2 (5 bases). This TCR derives from a man over 45 who received an inactivated influenza vaccine. This CDR3 is CASSFGKSGYNEQFF. The CDR3, as DNA: TGTGCCAGCAGTTTTGGGAAGAGCGGTTACAATGAGCAGTTCTTC.